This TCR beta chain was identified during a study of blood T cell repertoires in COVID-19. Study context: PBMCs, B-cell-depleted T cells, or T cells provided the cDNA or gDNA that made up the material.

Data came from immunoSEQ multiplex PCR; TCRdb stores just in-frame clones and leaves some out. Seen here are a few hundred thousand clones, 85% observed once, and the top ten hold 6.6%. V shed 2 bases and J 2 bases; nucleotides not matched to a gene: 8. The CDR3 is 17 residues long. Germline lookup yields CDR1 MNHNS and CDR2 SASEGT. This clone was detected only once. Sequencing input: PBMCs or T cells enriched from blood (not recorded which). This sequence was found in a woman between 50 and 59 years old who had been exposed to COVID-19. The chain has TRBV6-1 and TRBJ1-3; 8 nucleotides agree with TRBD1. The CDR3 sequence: CASSENRGRFAGNTIYF. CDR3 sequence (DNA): TGTGCCAGCAGTGAAAACAGGGGGAGGTTCGCTGGAAACACCATATATTTT.